This is a list of T cell receptor beta chains from one sample in a study of blood T cell repertoires in COVID-19. Clones were sequenced by immunoSEQ multiplex PCR, and TCRdb holds only the in-frame ones, with some missing. Of fewer than 50,000 clones in the sample, roughly 87% were seen once. The sequenced sample consisted of peripheral blood. Every receptor here comes from a man aged 60-69 years with COVID-19, enrolled during active disease. Each CDR3 is given with its conserved first and last residue. The D gene is left open where the match is weak. Clone size appears in some rows only: once, few, many, or a class for an expanded clone.

>.|TRBJ1-2|.|TRBV11-2
CASSRRIIDTAGSGYTF
TGTGCCAGCAGCCGAAGAATAATTGACACTGCGGGATCCGGCTACACCTTC
>.|TRBJ1-1|TRBD1|TRBV10-1
CASRGKGARITEAFF
TGCGCCAGCAGGGGCAAGGGGGCCAGGATTACTGAAGCTTTCTTT
>.|TRBJ1-1|.|TRBV11-3
CASSSRGGNTEAFF
TGTGCCAGCAGCTCCCGCGGGGGGAACACTGAAGCTTTCTTT
>.|TRBJ2-5|.|TRBV5-1
CASSSDQGRAQETQYF
TGCGCCAGCAGCTCGGATCAGGGGCGGGCCCAAGAGACCCAGTACTTC
>.|TRBJ1-5|TRBD1|TRBV5-6
CASSLGDREDQPQHF
TGTGCCAGCAGCTTGGGGGACAGGGAGGATCAGCCCCAGCATTTT
>.|TRBJ2-3|TRBD2|TRBV19
CASSPPGGRVDTQYF
TGTGCCAGTAGTCCCCCTGGCGGGAGGGTAGATACGCAGTATTTT
>few|TRBJ1-4|TRBD1|TRBV7-8
CASSLSGQGPRELFF
TGTGCCAGCAGCTTATCGGGACAGGGCCCCAGAGAACTGTTTTTT
>.|TRBJ2-3|TRBD2|TRBV5-1
CASSLTSVLTDTQYF
TGCGCCAGCAGCCTTACTAGCGTTCTCACAGATACGCAGTATTTT
>.|TRBJ1-1|.|TRBV10-1
CASTPGRATEAFF
TGCGCCAGCACTCCGGGGAGGGCAACTGAAGCTTTCTTT
>.|TRBJ2-7|.|TRBV3-1/TRBV3-2
CASSQEVGPGAYEQYF
TGTGCCAGCAGCCAAGAGGTAGGGCCAGGGGCCTACGAGCAGTACTTC
>once|TRBJ1-6|TRBD1|TRBV10-2
CASSEDRALSPLHF
TGCGCCAGCAGTGAGGACAGGGCTTTGTCACCCCTCCACTTT
>.|TRBJ2-7|.|TRBV3-1/TRBV3-2
CASSRGTEQYF
TGTGCCAGCAGCCGGGGGACAGAGCAGTACTTC
>once|TRBJ2-7|TRBD1|TRBV28
CASSLLGQGNGEQYF
TGTGCCAGCAGTCTGTTGGGACAGGGTAATGGCGAGCAGTACTTC
>.|TRBJ1-3|.|TRBV28
CASSPRGSGNTIYF
TGTGCCAGCAGTCCCCGGGGCTCTGGAAACACCATATATTTT
>.|TRBJ2-1|.|TRBV7-3
CASSLSGDSYNEQFF
TGTGCCAGCAGCTTATCAGGGGACTCCTACAATGAGCAGTTCTTC
>once|TRBJ2-7|TRBD2|TRBV6-1
CASRELAGSYEQYF
TGTGCCAGCCGTGAACTAGCGGGCTCCTACGAGCAGTACTTC
>.|TRBJ1-2|.|TRBV29-1
CSVDHSLTPYGYTF
TGCAGCGTTGATCACAGCCTTACACCCTATGGCTACACCTTC
>medium-sized|TRBJ2-7|TRBD2|TRBV27
CASSFGEGSYEQYF
TGTGCCAGCAGTTTCGGGGAGGGCTCCTACGAGCAGTACTTC